The T cell receptor beta chain under discussion was sequenced for a study of T cell responses to AZD1222 COVID-19 vaccine (dated by TCRdb to about 2021). Regarding the research as a whole: AZD1222 recipients whose second dose came at about 4 weeks and those whose second dose came at about 12 weeks were combined into one group, since spike-specific TCR depth and breadth did not differ between the two schedules. Trial participants were enrolled by age into subgroups of 18-55, 56-69 and 70-plus years, and around 150, 28 and 57 TCR-sequenced participants, respectively, were included in these subgroups. TCR sequencing was performed for roughly 250 trial participants, of whom 200 to 210 were given two doses of AZD1222 and around 25 were given two doses of MenACWY control vaccine.

As to this clone: Which antigen it targets is not known. Base qualities are not recorded, but no much larger clone differs from it by a single base.

From its cysteine to its phenylalanine, the CDR3 spans 15 amino acids. Just CDR3 DNA is preserved here, 45 bases in frame from base 1. The germline V gene encodes CDR1 SGHDN and CDR2 FVKESK. Relative to germline, V is 4 bases shorter and J is 2 bases shorter, with 13 bases between their ends. The sample's time point label is to be understood as: baseline before first vaccination. Vaccinee samples were obtained from the UK trials COV001 and COV002, which included a single-blind randomized controlled phase 2/3 trial of AZD1222 (ChAdOx1 nCoV-19) in healthy adults. For TCRbeta chain sequencing, PBMC samples were collected from trial participants at day 0 and at day 28 after the second dose. The CDR3 regions of human TCRbeta chains were analyzed by immunosequencing. The study's own analysis went as follows. TCRs in the repertoires were matched against a reference library of SARS-CoV-2-specific TCRs that had been generated with the MIRA antigen-specificity platform. Breadth was defined as the fraction of unique TCRs that were SARS-CoV-2-associated, and depth was defined as the fraction of total T cells that were SARS-CoV-2-associated. Each spike-specific TCR was assigned to its reactive spike region and to a CD4 or CD8 class using the MIRA data. Log10-transformed breadth and depth values were compared by one-way ANOVA with Sidak's multiple comparisons tests. TCRdb retrieved this table from immuneACCESS and kept in-frame rearrangements only. Not all clones are present; in checked studies, unresolved V genes account for under half, and no reason is known for the remainder. The DNA gave D and trimming, while V, J and clone size come from that table. The sample data list some 130,000 clones, and roughly 89% of these were observed just once. Around 5.9% of the sample rests with the top ten.

Study-wide conclusions, independent of this receptor: The whole spike protein was spanned by vaccine-associated CD4 TCRs, and dominant responses were seen in regions 160-218 and 743-854. Because no day 14 peak-response samples were available, the repertoires could be characterized only after the peak T cell response. Nearly half of unique spike-specific TCRs reportedly recognized epitopes outside regions mutated in the B.1.351 and B.1.1.7 variants. After two AZD1222 doses, spike-specific TCR breadth and depth were significantly higher than at day 0 and than in MenACWY recipients. Only five or six AZD1222 recipients were SARS-CoV-2 seropositive at baseline, limiting conclusions about previously exposed vaccinees. Participants were mostly white British, with more females than males. The authors suggested clonal diversity may have been underestimated. In the small 56-69-year group, the increase in depth fell short of significance, most likely because of low power.

This clonotype was obtained from an adult in good health. Sequencing was performed on peripheral blood, taken on day 0 of AZD1222 vaccination. The receptor chain draws on TRBV14 and TRBJ2-3; D gene: possibly TRBD2, on 6 matching bases. CDR3 sequence: CASSLWAGTTDTQYF. The DNA reads TGTGCCAGCAGCCTTTGGGCGGGAACCACAGATACGCAGTATTTT. Here the CDR3 is joined to the reference TRBV14 and TRBJ2-3 genes, and the full variable domain is: EAGVTQFPSHSVIEKGQTVTLRCDPISGHDNLYWYRRVMGKEIKFLLHFVKESKQDESGMPNNRFLAERTGGTYSTLKVQPAELEDSGVYFCASSLWAGTTDTQYFGPGTRLTVL.